The 14 T cell receptor beta chains below all came from one sample that was sequenced in a study of immune characterization of retroperitoneal liposarcoma (dated by TCRdb to between 2018 and 2021). Receptor amplification or capture employed PCR. Sequencing was carried out with a NextSeq 500. TCRdb ran its own pipeline on the public reads, namely fastp trimming at Q25 and MiXCR clone calling, and kept in-frame beta chains. CDR3 protein sequences are deduplicated, and each keeps its most common genes and DNA. Across this sample there are over 3,000 distinct CDR3 sequences, with roughly 26% seen only once. Of the sample, 15% to 19% is held by the ten largest clones. The specimen was tumor tissue. Receptors were obtained from a female donor with retroperitoneal liposarcoma.

In its sample, this clonotype is medium-sized. The rearrangement links TRBV28 to TRBJ2-5; perhaps TRBD2 as D (6 bases). This CDR3 comprises 14 residues. V shed 3 bases and J shed 4 bases, with 12 bases lying between them. Germline CDR1 MDHEN, CDR2 SYDVKM. CDR3 bases: TGTGCCAGCAGTTTCCCGGGAGCCTCAGAGACCCAGTACTTC. Amino acid sequence: CASSFPGASETQYF.

By proportion, this clonotype is medium-sized (0.01 to 0.1%). CDR3 sequence: CASSEERERYYEQYF. In DNA form, the CDR3 reads TGTGCCAGCAGCGAAGAGCGGGAGAGGTATTACGAGCAGTACTTC. The V gene is TRBV11-1, the J gene TRBJ2-1; 8 bases match TRBD2. The J call is doubtful: the DNA matches TRBJ2-7 better. CDR3 length: 15 amino acids. CDR1 SGHAT and CDR2 FQDESV come from the germline V gene (reference sequence).

This clonotype is medium-sized. The rearrangement links TRBV6-1 to TRBJ2-1; no clear D. The CDR3 loop spans 15 amino acids. Trimming stripped 2 bases from V and 0 bases from J, with 8 bases between. Germline CDR1 is MNHNS and CDR2 is SASEGT. CDR3 coding DNA: TGTGCCAGCAGTGAATTTAGTAGCTCCTACAATGAGCAGTTCTTC. Translation: CASSEFSSSYNEQFF.

This clonotype was counted only a few times. The rearrangement links TRBV7-2 to TRBJ2-1; perhaps TRBD2 as D (5 bases). The V end lost 1 base, the J end lost 13 bases, and 17 bases lay between the germline ends. Germline V gene data show CDR1 as SGHTA and CDR2 as FQGNSA. This CDR3 is built from 14 residues. CDR3 region: CASSLVDYQETQFF. The CDR3 DNA reads as TGTGCCAGCAGCTTAGTTGACTACCAAGAGACCCAGTTCTTC. Filled out from reference TRBV7-2 and TRBJ2-1, the complete variable domain reads GAGVSQSPSNKVTEKGKDVELRCDPISGHTALYWYRQSLGQGLEFLIYFQGNSAPDKSGLPSDRFSAERTGGSVSTLTIQRTQQEDSAVYLCASSLVDYQETQFFGPGTRLTVL.

This clonotype was recorded a few times. The chain links TRBV6-6 to TRBJ1-2; possible D gene TRBD1, 5 bases. V was shortened by 1 base and J by 3 bases, with 9 bases between the two germline ends. This CDR3 is 14 amino acids long. Per the germline V gene, CDR1 is MNHNY and CDR2 is SVGAGI (reference sequence). The CDR3 protein is CASSYFGRDYGYTF. The CDR3 region has the DNA TGTGCCAGCAGTTACTTCGGCAGGGACTATGGCTACACCTTC.

The CDR3 nucleotides read TGTGCCAGCAGTGAATATAACTGGGGACAGGGCTCCTACGAGCAGTACTTC. Protein: CASSEYNWGQGSYEQYF. The chain is built from TRBV6-1 and TRBJ2-5; 9 nucleotides agree with TRBD1. The DNA end is a closer match to TRBJ2-7, so the J assignment may be wrong. Germline lookup yields CDR1 MNHNS and CDR2 SASEGT. The CDR3 covers 17 residues.

The rearrangement uses TRBV5-1 and TRBJ2-5; D not certain. The V gene's germline CDR1 is SGHRS and CDR2 YFSETQ. The CDR3 is made up of 11 amino acids. Trimming took 2 bases from V and 4 from J, leaving 3 bases between them. Written as DNA, the CDR3 is TGCGCCAGCAGCTTATCAGAGACCCAGTACTTC. Translated: CASSLSETQYF.

The chain has TRBV6-5 and TRBJ2-7; 7 bases agree with TRBD1. CDR3 length: 12 residues. Trimming removed 2 bases from V and 5 bases from J; junction bases left unmatched: 0. Germline V gene lookup returns CDR1 MNHEY and CDR2 SVGAGI. The CDR3 reads CASSYDRDEQYF. In nucleotides, the CDR3 is TGTGCCAGCAGTTACGACAGGGACGAGCAGTACTTC.

Here the CDR3 DNA reads TGTGCCACCGCCACTAGCGGGGGCAATGAGCAGTTCTTC. Its translation is CATATSGGNEQFF. This chain joins TRBV6-1 and TRBJ2-1, with 11 nucleotides matching TRBD2. This CDR3 has 13 amino acids. V lost 10 bases, J lost 6 bases, and 5 bases stayed unmatched. Germline-derived CDR1 and CDR2 are MNHNS and SASEGT.

This clonotype was counted a single time. The chain couples TRBV28 to TRBJ2-1; D might be TRBD2 (5 bases). Per the germline V gene, CDR1 is MDHEN and CDR2 is SYDVKM. This CDR3 contains 16 residues. The V end lost 4 bases, the J end lost 5 bases, and 18 bases lay between the germline ends. The DNA for the CDR3 is TGTGCCAGCAGTTCCGCCCTAGGGAGTGAGAACAATGAGCAGTTCTTC. Translating it yields CASSSALGSENNEQFF. The full variable domain, in which reference TRBV28 and TRBJ2-1 provide the parts outside the CDR3, is DVKVTQSSRYLVKRTGEKVFLECVQDMDHENMFWYRQDPGLGLRLIYFSYDVKMKEKGDIPEGYSVSREKKERFSLILESASTNQTSMYLCASSSALGSENNEQFFGPGTRLTVL.

This clonotype is medium-sized in the sample. This chain uses TRBV12-3 or TRBV12-4 with TRBJ2-1; 7 bases are shared with TRBD2. V was pared by 1 base and J by 1 base, with 1 base of the junction left unmatched. There are 15 residues in the CDR3. The CDR3 DNA reads TGTGCCAGCAGTTTAGGTAGCGGGTCCTACAATGAGCAGTTCTTC. It encodes CASSLGSGSYNEQFF.

This clonotype is medium-sized (0.01 to 0.1%) in the sample. The rearrangement links TRBV12-3 or TRBV12-4 to TRBJ2-5; 11 bases agree with TRBD2. J lost 3 bases, V lost 5 bases, and 2 bases had no gene match. The CDR3 is 14 residues long. Here the CDR3 DNA reads TGTGCCAGCAGTACTAGCGGGAGTAAAGAGACCCAGTACTTC. Protein sequence: CASSTSGSKETQYF.

This chain joins TRBV9 and TRBJ1-3; 11 nucleotides line up with TRBD1. Germline CDR1 and CDR2: SGDLS and YYNGEE. Trimming removed 4 bases from V and 3 bases from J; junction bases left unmatched: 6. The CDR3 contains 16 residues. CDR3: CASSTRTGGFGNTIYF. For the CDR3, the DNA is TGTGCCAGCAGCACCAGGACAGGGGGCTTTGGAAACACCATATATTTT.

The CDR3, as DNA: TGTGCCAGCACGGGGGGGGGGCTGGGTGAAAAACTGTTTTTT. It translates to CASTGGGLGEKLFF. The chain employs TRBV6-1 and TRBJ1-4; a possible D gene is TRBD1 (6 bases). Trimming removed 7 bases at V and 7 bases at J, with 16 bases between. Germline-derived CDR1 and CDR2 are MNHNS and SASEGT. The CDR3 covers 14 residues.